This TCR beta chain was profiled in a study of blood T cell repertoires in COVID-19. There are a few counts of this clone. Some clones are missing from TCRdb's copy, which holds only in-frame ones; the method was immunoSEQ multiplex PCR. The data show 150,000 to 200,000 clones, with 80% to 90% seen just once and approximately 11% held by the top ten. The CDR3 is made up of 15 amino acids. The V gene lost 4 bases and the J gene lost 1 base, with 12 bases spanning the gap. The V gene's germline CDR1 is SGHTS and CDR2 YDEGEE. The TCR comes from an older woman with COVID-19, enrolled during active disease. The chain joins TRBV5-8 to TRBJ1-5; D is uncertain. The sequencing sample was made of peripheral blood. For the CDR3, the DNA is TGTGCCAGCAGCGGCCCAGGTACGAGCAATCAGCCCCAGCATTTT. This gives the protein CASSGPGTSNQPQHF.